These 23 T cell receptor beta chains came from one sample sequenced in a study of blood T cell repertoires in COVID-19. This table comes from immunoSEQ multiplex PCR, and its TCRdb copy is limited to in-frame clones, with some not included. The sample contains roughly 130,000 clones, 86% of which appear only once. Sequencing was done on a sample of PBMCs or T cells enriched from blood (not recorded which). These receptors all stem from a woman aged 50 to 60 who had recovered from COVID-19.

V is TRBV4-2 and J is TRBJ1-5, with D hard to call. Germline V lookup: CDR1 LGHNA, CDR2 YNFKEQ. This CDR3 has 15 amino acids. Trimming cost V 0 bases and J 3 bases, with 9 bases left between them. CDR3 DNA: TGTGCCAGCAGCCAAGATGAGGGATCCAATCAGCCCCAGCATTTT. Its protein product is CASSQDEGSNQPQHF.

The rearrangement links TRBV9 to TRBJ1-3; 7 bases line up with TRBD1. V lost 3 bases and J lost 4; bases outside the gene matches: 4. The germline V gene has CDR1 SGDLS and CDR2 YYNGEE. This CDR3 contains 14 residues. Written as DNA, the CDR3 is TGTGCCAGCAGCGGGGGGACAGACGGAAACACCATATATTTT. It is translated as CASSGGTDGNTIYF.

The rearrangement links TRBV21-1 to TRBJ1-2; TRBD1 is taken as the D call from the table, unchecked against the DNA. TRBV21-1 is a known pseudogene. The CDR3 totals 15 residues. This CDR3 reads CASRRTGGVNYGYTF. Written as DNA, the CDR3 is TGTGCCAGCAGACGGACAGGGGGGGTGAACTATGGCTACACCTTC.

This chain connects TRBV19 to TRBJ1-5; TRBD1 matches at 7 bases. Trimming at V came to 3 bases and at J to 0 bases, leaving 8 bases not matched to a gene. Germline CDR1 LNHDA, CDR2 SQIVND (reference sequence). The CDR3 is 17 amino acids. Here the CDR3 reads CASSMWDSPYSNQPQHF. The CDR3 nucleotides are TGTGCCAGTAGTATGTGGGACAGCCCTTATAGCAATCAGCCCCAGCATTTT.

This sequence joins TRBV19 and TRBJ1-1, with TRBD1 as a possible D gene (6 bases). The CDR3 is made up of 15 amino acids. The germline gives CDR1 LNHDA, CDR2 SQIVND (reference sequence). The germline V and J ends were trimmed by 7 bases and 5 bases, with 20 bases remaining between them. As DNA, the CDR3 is TGTGCCAGTATGTTCGCGGGGAGGGGGAGTACTGAAGCTTTCTTT. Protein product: CASMFAGRGSTEAFF.

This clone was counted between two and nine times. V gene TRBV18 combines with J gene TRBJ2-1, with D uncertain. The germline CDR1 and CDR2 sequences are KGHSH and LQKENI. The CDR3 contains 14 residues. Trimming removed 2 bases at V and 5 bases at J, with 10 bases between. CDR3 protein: CASSPSISNNEQFF. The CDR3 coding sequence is TGTGCCAGCTCACCAAGTATCAGTAACAATGAGCAGTTCTTC. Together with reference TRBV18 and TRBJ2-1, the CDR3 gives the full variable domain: NAGVMQNPRHLVRRRGQEARLRCSPMKGHSHVYWYRQLPEEGLKFMVYLQKENIIDESGMPKERFSAEFPKEGPSILRIQQVVRGDSAAYFCASSPSISNNEQFFGPGTRLTVL.

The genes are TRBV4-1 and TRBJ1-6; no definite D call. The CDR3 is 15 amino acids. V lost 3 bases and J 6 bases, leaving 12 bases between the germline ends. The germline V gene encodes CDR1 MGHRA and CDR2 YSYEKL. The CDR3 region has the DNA TGCGCCAGCAGCCAGGGAGGGCGGCTTAATTCACCCCTCCACTTT. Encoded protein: CASSQGGRLNSPLHF.

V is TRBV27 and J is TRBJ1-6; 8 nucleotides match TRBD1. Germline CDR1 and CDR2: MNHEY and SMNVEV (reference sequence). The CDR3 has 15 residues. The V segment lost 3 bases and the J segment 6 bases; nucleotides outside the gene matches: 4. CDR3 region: CASSFWTGSNSPLHF. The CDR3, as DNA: TGTGCCAGCAGTTTCTGGACAGGGTCTAATTCACCCCTCCACTTT.

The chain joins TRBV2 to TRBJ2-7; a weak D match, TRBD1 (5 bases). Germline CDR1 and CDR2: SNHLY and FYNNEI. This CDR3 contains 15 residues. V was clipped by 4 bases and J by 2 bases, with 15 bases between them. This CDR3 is CASSVQQAGTYEQYF. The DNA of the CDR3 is TGTGCCAGCAGTGTCCAACAGGCTGGGACCTACGAGCAGTACTTC.

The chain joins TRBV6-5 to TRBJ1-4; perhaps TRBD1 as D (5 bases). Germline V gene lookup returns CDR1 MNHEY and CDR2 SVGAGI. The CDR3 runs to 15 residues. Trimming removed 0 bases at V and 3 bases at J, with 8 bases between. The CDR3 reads CASSYSGGPNEKLFF. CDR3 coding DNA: TGTGCCAGCAGTTACTCGGGGGGACCTAATGAAAAACTGTTTTTT.

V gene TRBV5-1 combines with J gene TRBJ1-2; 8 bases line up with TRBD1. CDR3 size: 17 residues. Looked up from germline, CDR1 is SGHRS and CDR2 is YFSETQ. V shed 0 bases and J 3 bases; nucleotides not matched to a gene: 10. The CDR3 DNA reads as TGCGCCAGCAGCTTGGTAGGCAGGGGGCGCCGGGACTATGGCTACACCTTC. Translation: CASSLVGRGRRDYGYTF.

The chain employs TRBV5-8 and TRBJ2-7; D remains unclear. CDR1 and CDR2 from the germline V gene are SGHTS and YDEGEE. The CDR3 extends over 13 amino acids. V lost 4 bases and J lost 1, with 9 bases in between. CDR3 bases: TGTGCCAGCAGCATTGACACGTCCTACGAGCAGTACTTC. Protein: CASSIDTSYEQYF. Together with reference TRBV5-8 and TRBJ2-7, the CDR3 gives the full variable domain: EAGVTQSPTHLIKTRGQQATLRCSPISGHTSVYWYQQALGLGLQFLLWYDEGEERNRGNFPPRFSGRQFPNYSSELNVNALELEDSALYLCASSIDTSYEQYFGPGTRLTVT.

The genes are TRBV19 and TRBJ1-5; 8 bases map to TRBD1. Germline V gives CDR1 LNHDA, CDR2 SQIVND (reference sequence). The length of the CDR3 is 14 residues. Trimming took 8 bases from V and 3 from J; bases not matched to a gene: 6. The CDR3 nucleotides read TGTGCCAGTTCCAGGGGGCGGGACAATCAGCCCCAGCATTTT. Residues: CASSRGRDNQPQHF.

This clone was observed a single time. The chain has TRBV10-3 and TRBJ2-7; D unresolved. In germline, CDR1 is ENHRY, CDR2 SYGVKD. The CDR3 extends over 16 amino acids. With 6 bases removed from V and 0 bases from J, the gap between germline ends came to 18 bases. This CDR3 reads CAIRDHGTKNSYEQYF. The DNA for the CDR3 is TGTGCCATCAGAGACCATGGTACTAAGAACTCCTACGAGCAGTACTTC.

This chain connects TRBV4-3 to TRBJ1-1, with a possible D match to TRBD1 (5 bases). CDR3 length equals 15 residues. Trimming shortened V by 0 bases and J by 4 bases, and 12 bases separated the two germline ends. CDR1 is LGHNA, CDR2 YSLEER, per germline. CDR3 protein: CASSQDRVIGTEAFF. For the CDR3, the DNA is TGCGCCAGCAGCCAAGACAGGGTAATAGGCACTGAAGCTTTCTTT.

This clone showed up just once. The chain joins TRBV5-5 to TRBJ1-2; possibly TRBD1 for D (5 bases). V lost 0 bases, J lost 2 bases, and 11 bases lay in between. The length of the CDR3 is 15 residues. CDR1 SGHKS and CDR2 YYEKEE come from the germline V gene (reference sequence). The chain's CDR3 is CASSLVFGGNYGYTF. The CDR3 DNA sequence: TGTGCCAGCAGCTTGGTCTTTGGGGGGAACTATGGCTACACCTTC.

The CDR3 coding sequence is TGCGCCAGCAGCCAAGATCAGGGGACATACTACGAGCAGTACTTC. Amino acid sequence: CASSQDQGTYYEQYF. The chain links TRBV4-1 to TRBJ2-7; D is possibly TRBD1 (6 bases). CDR3 size: 15 residues. Trimming left V 0 bases short and J 3 bases short, with 12 bases between. CDR1 is MGHRA and CDR2 is YSYEKL in the germline V gene.

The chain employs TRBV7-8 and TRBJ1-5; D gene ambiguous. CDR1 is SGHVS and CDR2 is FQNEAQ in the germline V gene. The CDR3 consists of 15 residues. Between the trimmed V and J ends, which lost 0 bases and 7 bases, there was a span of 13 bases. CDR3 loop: CASSLARLPEQPQHF. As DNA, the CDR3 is TGTGCCAGCAGCTTAGCGAGGCTCCCGGAACAGCCCCAGCATTTT.

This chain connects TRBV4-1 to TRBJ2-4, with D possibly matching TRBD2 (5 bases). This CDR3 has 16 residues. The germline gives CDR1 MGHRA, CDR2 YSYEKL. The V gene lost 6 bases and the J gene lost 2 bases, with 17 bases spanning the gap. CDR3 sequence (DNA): TGCGCCAGCAGAGTCGTTTTGACGGGAACCAAAAACATTCAGTACTTC. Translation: CASRVVLTGTKNIQYF.

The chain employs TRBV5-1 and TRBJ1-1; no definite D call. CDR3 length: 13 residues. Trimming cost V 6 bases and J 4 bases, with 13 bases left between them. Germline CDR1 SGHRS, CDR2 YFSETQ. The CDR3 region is CASKESGGTEAFF. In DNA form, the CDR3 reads TGCGCCAGCAAGGAGTCTGGTGGCACTGAAGCTTTCTTT. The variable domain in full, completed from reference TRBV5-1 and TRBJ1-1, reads KAGVTQTPRYLIKTRGQQVTLSCSPISGHRSVSWYQQTPGQGLQFLFEYFSETQRNKGNFPGRFSGRQFSNSRSEMNVSTLELGDSALYLCASKESGGTEAFFGQGTRLTVV.

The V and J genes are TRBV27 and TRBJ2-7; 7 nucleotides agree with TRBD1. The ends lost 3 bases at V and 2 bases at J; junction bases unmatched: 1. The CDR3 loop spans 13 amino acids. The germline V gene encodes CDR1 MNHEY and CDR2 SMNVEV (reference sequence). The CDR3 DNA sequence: TGTGCCAGCAGTTTTCAGGGGGCCTACGAGCAGTACTTC. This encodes CASSFQGAYEQYF.

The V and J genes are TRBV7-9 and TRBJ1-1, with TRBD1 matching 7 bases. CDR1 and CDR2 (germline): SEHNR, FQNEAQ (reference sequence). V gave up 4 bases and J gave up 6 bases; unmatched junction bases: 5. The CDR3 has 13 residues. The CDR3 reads CASSWGRGPEAFF. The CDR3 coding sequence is TGTGCCAGCAGCTGGGGTAGGGGGCCTGAAGCTTTCTTT.

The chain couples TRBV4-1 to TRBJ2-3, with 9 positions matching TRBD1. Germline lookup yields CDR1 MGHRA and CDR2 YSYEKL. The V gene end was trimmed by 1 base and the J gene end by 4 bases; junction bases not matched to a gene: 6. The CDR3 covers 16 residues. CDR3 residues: CASSQVKGQGSDTQYF. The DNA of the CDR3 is TGCGCCAGCAGCCAAGTGAAAGGACAGGGGTCAGATACGCAGTATTTT.